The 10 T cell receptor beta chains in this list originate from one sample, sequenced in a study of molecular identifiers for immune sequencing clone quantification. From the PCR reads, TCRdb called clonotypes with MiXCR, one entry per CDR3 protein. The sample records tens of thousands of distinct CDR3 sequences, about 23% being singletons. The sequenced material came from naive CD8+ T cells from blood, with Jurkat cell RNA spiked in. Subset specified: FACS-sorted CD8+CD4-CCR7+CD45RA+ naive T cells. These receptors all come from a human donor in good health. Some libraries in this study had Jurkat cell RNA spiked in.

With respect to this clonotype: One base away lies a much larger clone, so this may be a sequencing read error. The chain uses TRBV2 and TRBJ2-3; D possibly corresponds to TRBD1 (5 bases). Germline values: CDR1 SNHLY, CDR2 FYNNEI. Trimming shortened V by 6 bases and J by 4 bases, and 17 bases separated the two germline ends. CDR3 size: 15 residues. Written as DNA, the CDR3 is TGTGCCAGCAGGGCCGGGTGGGGCGGCGCAGATACGCAGTATTTT. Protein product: CASRAGWGGADTQYF.

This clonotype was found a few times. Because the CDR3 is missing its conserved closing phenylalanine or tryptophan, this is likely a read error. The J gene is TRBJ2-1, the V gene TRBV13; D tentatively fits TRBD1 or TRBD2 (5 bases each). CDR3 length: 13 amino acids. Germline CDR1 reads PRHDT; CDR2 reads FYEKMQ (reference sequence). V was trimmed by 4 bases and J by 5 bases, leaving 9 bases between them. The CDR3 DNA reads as TGTGCCAGCAGCTCGGGGCCTGACAATGAGCAGTTCTCC. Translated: CASSSGPDNEQFS.

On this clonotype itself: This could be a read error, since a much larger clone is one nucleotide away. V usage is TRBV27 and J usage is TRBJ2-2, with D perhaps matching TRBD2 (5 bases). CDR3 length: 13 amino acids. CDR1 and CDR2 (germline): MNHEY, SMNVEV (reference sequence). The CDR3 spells CASSLSVAGELVF. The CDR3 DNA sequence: TGTGCCAGCAGTTTATCTGTGGCCGGGGAGCTGGTTTTT.

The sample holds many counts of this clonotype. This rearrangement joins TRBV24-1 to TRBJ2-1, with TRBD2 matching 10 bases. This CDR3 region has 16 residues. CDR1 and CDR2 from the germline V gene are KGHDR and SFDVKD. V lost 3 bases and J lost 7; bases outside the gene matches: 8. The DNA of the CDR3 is TGTGCCACCAGTGATACTAAGCGGGAGGGCCTTAATGAGCAGTTCTTC. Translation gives CATSDTKREGLNEQFF.

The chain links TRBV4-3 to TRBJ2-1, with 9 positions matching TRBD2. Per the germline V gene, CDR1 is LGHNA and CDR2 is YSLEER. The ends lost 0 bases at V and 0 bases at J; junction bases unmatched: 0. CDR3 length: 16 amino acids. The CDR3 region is CASSQDSGSSYNEQFF. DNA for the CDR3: TGCGCCAGCAGCCAAGATAGCGGGAGCTCCTACAATGAGCAGTTCTTC.

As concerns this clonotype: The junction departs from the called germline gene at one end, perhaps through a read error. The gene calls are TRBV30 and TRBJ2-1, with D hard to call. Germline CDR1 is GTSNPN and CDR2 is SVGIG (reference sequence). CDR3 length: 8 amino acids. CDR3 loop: CAWSTTNF. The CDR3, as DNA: TGTGCCTGGAGTACGACCAACTTC.

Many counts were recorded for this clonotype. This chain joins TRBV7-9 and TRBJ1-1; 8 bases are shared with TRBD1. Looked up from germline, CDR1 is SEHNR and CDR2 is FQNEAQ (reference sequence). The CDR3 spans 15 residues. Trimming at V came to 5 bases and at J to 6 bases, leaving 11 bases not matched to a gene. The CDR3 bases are TGTGCCAGCAGCCAAGTGGGGACAGGAATACCTGAAGCTTTCTTT. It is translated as CASSQVGTGIPEAFF.

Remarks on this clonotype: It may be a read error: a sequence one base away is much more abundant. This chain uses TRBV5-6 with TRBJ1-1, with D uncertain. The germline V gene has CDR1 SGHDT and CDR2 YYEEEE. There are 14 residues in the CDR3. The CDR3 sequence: CASSLFAGNTEALF. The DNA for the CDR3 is TGTGCCAGCAGCTTGTTTGCGGGAAACACTGAAGCTCTCTTT.

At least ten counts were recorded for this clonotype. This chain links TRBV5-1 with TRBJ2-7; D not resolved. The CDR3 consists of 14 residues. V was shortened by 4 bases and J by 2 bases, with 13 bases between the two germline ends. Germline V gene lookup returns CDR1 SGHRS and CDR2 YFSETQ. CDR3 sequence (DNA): TGCGCCAGCAGCCCCCCGGGCAGTACCTACGAGCAGTACTTC. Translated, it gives CASSPPGSTYEQYF.

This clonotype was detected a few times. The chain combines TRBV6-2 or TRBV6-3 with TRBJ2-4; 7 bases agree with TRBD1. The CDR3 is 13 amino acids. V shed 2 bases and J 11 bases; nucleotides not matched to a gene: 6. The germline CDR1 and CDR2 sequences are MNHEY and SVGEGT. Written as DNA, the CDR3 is TGTGCCAGCAGTTACGGGCAGGGGGTTCTTCAGTACTTC. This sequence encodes CASSYGQGVLQYF.